The 26 T cell receptor beta chains listed next were all sequenced from one sample in a study of radiation and T cells in renal cell carcinoma. Here immunoSEQ multiplex PCR was the method, and the copy in TCRdb shows in-frame clones only, minus some. The sample carries about 78,000 clones, nearly 90% recorded once. Time point reported: blood 4 weeks post-SBRT, at nephrectomy. The treatment here: 15 Gy SBRT to primary tumor, nephrectomy 4 weeks later. The starting material was blood, obtained from a patient whose treatment included radiotherapy and nephrectomy. These receptors came from a woman in her seventies with renal cell carcinoma.

This clone appeared a few times. The CDR3 DNA reads as TGTGCCTGGAGTGTTGAGTGGAGCACTGAAGCTTTCTTT. Translated: CAWSVEWSTEAFF. The chain links TRBV30 to TRBJ1-1; D is undetermined. Germline V gives CDR1 GTSNPN, CDR2 SVGIG (reference sequence). This CDR3 is 13 amino acids long. V gave up 0 bases and J gave up 4 bases, with 9 bases separating them.

This chain connects TRBV5-1 to TRBJ1-1; D is unresolved. Between the trimmed V and J ends, which lost 4 bases and 7 bases, there was a span of 17 bases. CDR3 length: 14 amino acids. CDR1 is SGHRS and CDR2 is YFSETQ in the germline V gene. The CDR3 DNA follows: TGCGCCAGCAGCCCCCAGCCGGCCGTTAGTGAAGCTTTCTTT. It translates to CASSPQPAVSEAFF.

The chain joins TRBV4-1 to TRBJ2-1; D might be TRBD1 (6 bases). The CDR3 spans 13 residues. Trimming stripped 5 bases from V and 8 bases from J, with 13 bases between. The germline gives CDR1 MGHRA, CDR2 YSYEKL. The CDR3 is CASSSGPGDEQFF. DNA of the CDR3: TGCGCCAGCAGCTCAGGGCCAGGGGATGAGCAGTTCTTC.

The chain recombines TRBV2 with TRBJ2-5, with 14 bases matching TRBD2. In germline, CDR1 is SNHLY, CDR2 FYNNEI. The CDR3 consists of 14 residues. V lost 6 bases and J lost 4; bases outside the gene matches: 1. The CDR3 sequence: CASSGTSGGETQYF. CDR3 coding DNA: TGTGCCAGCAGCGGGACTAGCGGGGGAGAGACCCAGTACTTC.

Only one count was recorded for this clone. The rearrangement links TRBV30 to TRBJ1-2; maybe TRBD1 (6 bases). Germline CDR1 and CDR2: GTSNPN and SVGIG (reference sequence). CDR3 length equals 12 residues. With 8 bases removed from V and 10 bases from J, the gap between germline ends came to 20 bases. The CDR3 region is CATRGTREDYTF. CDR3 sequence (DNA): TGTGCCACGAGAGGGACAAGGGAGGACTACACCTTC.

The chain combines TRBV2 with TRBJ1-4, with TRBD1 identical over 11 bases. There are 17 residues in the CDR3. Germline CDR1 SNHLY, CDR2 FYNNEI. With 4 bases clipped from V and 7 bases from J, the junction kept 11 bases outside the gene matches. The CDR3 is CASSAGTGGSGGEKLFF. The CDR3, as DNA: TGTGCCAGCAGTGCCGGGACAGGGGGATCTGGGGGTGAAAAACTGTTTTTT.

The chain couples TRBV5-6 to TRBJ1-2; D is possibly TRBD1 (6 bases). The CDR3 is 15 residues long. Germline V gives CDR1 SGHDT, CDR2 YYEEEE. Deletions cut 1 base from V and 3 bases from J, with 13 bases between. In nucleotides, the CDR3 is TGTGCCAGCAGCTTGACGGGGGGCGCGGACTATGGCTACACCTTC. It encodes CASSLTGGADYGYTF.

The CDR3 DNA reads TGTGCCATCAGCCCCGGGACAGGGCCCACTGAAGCTTTCTTT. Protein product: CAISPGTGPTEAFF. The chain employs TRBV10-3 and TRBJ1-1; 9 positions agree with TRBD1. Trimming cost V 6 bases and J 4 bases; bases outside gene matches: 6. From germline, CDR1 is ENHRY and CDR2 SYGVKD. The CDR3 runs 14 residues.

The chain joins TRBV7-9 to TRBJ2-1; 9 bases map to TRBD2. The CDR3 consists of 15 residues. Germline V lookup: CDR1 SEHNR, CDR2 FQNEAQ (reference sequence). The V gene end was trimmed by 2 bases and the J gene end by 6 bases; junction bases not matched to a gene: 5. The CDR3 region is CASSLMASGINEQFF. In DNA form, the CDR3 reads TGTGCCAGCAGCTTAATGGCTAGCGGGATCAATGAGCAGTTCTTC.

The V gene is TRBV5-4, the J gene TRBJ1-1; a weak D match, TRBD1 (5 bases). Per the germline V gene, CDR1 is SGHNT and CDR2 is YYREEE (reference sequence). The CDR3 extends over 13 amino acids. Trimming shortened V by 2 bases and J by 6 bases, and 11 bases separated the two germline ends. CDR3 in DNA: TGTGCCAGCAGCTTAACCAGGGTCGCTGAAGCTTTCTTT. Its protein product is CASSLTRVAEAFF.

This clone came up a few times. DNA for the CDR3: TGTGCCAGCAGTGACCATACAGGGCTGAATTCACCCCTCCACTTT. This gives the protein CASSDHTGLNSPLHF. The genes are TRBV6-6 and TRBJ1-6; a possible D gene is TRBD1 (6 bases). Germline CDR1 reads MNHNY; CDR2 reads SVGAGI (reference sequence). Trimming left V 5 bases short and J 7 bases short, with 15 bases between. The CDR3 is made up of 15 amino acids.

This clone was seen just once. This chain uses TRBV6-5 with TRBJ1-1; D not resolved. Trimming pared 7 bases from V and 1 base from J, leaving 7 bases between. Germline assignment: CDR1 MNHEY and CDR2 SVGAGI. This CDR3 has 12 amino acids. The CDR3 sequence: CASTPGNTEAFF. Written as DNA, the CDR3 is TGTGCCAGCACCCCGGGGAACACTGAAGCTTTCTTT.

The chain carries TRBV9 and TRBJ2-2; tentatively, D is TRBD2 (7 bases). This CDR3 has 16 residues. Per the germline V gene, CDR1 is SGDLS and CDR2 is YYNGEE. Trimming took 2 bases from V and 3 from J, leaving 14 bases between them. CDR3 DNA: TGTGCCAGCAGCGTCCGGGGGGCTGGGGACACCGGGGAGCTGTTTTTT. Translated: CASSVRGAGDTGELFF.

V is TRBV6-5 and J is TRBJ1-2, with D perhaps matching TRBD1 (6 bases). There are 13 residues in the CDR3. Trimming removed 6 bases at V and 8 bases at J, with 16 bases between. The germline CDR1 and CDR2 sequences are MNHEY and SVGAGI. In nucleotides, the CDR3 is TGTGCCAGCAGCCGATTCGGGACATTAGGCTACACCTTC. It encodes CASSRFGTLGYTF.

The rearrangement links TRBV2 to TRBJ2-5; 10 bases agree with TRBD1. CDR3 size: 15 residues. The junction had 5 bases not matched to a gene; V was cut back by 3 bases and J by 4 bases. CDR1 and CDR2 (germline): SNHLY, FYNNEI. The CDR3 DNA follows: TGTGCCAGCAGTGACCGGGACAGGGGTATAGAGACCCAGTACTTC. This sequence encodes CASSDRDRGIETQYF.

The chain has TRBV19 and TRBJ2-3; no definite D call. Between the trimmed V and J ends, which lost 1 base and 1 base, there was a span of 3 bases. CDR3 length: 13 residues. In germline, CDR1 is LNHDA, CDR2 SQIVND (reference sequence). In nucleotides, the CDR3 is TGTGCCAGTAGTATAGGGCGCACAGATACGCAGTATTTT. It encodes CASSIGRTDTQYF.

The V call is TRBV5-1, the J call TRBJ1-1; 7 bases are shared with TRBD1. The CDR3 runs to 15 residues. Per germline, CDR1 SGHRS and CDR2 YFSETQ. V dropped 0 bases and J dropped 6; count of bases not matched to a gene: 8. CDR3 sequence (DNA): TGCGCCAGCAGCTTGGGTGACAGGGACTTCTCTGAAGCTTTCTTT. It specifies CASSLGDRDFSEAFF.

The chain uses TRBV5-5 and TRBJ1-5; D ambiguous. V was clipped by 0 bases and J by 7 bases, with 5 bases between them. This CDR3 is 12 amino acids long. Germline loops: CDR1 SGHKS, CDR2 YYEKEE (reference sequence). The DNA of the CDR3 is TGTGCCAGCAGCTTGGACCGGCAGCCCCAGCATTTT. It translates to CASSLDRQPQHF.

The rearrangement joins TRBV11-3 to TRBJ1-1; D not certain. This CDR3 is 16 amino acids long. The V gene's germline CDR1 is SGHNT and CDR2 YENEEA. Trimming took 2 bases from V and 4 from J, leaving 17 bases between them. This CDR3 is CASSLRSGSGITEAFF. The CDR3 DNA sequence: TGTGCCAGCAGCTTAAGGTCTGGGAGTGGTATCACTGAAGCTTTCTTT.

The V call is TRBV19, the J call TRBJ1-2, with a weak D call TRBD1 (6 bases). Germline CDR1 LNHDA, CDR2 SQIVND (reference sequence). V lost 5 bases, J lost 8 bases, and 12 bases lay in between. CDR3 length: 12 residues. CDR3 residues: CASSLPGGGYTF. The DNA of the CDR3 is TGTGCCAGTAGTTTGCCCGGGGGCGGCTACACCTTC.

The rearrangement uses TRBV30 and TRBJ1-2; no definite D call. Germline CDR1 and CDR2: GTSNPN and SVGIG (reference sequence). Trimming took 0 bases from V and 2 from J, leaving 7 bases between them. The CDR3 is 13 residues long. CDR3 in DNA: TGTGCCTGGAGTGTTAGAGAGAACTATGGCTACACCTTC. Translated: CAWSVRENYGYTF.

The chain is built from TRBV18 and TRBJ2-7; TRBD1 aligns across 9 bases. Germline CDR1 and CDR2: KGHSH and LQKENI. The CDR3 runs to 15 residues. V lost 6 bases, J lost 2 bases, and 8 bases stayed unmatched. CDR3 in amino acids: CASSLKGTGTYEQYF. The CDR3 DNA is TGTGCCAGCTCGTTGAAGGGGACAGGGACCTACGAGCAGTACTTC.

The CDR3 region has the DNA TGTGCCATAACCCGGGAAAACCGAGTCAATGAGCAGTTCTTC. Amino acids: CAITRENRVNEQFF. The chain recombines TRBV6-1 with TRBJ2-1; weak D call: TRBD2 (5 bases). CDR3 length: 14 amino acids. Trimming removed 10 bases at V and 6 bases at J, with 19 bases between. Germline lookup yields CDR1 MNHNS and CDR2 SASEGT.

V and J are TRBV9 and TRBJ2-5; D gene unclear. Deletions cut 0 bases from V and 5 bases from J, with 11 bases between. Germline V gene lookup returns CDR1 SGDLS and CDR2 YYNGEE. The CDR3 length is 14 residues. In nucleotides, the CDR3 is TGTGCCAGCAGCGTAGATCAGGTTGTGGAGACCCAGTACTTC. The encoded protein is CASSVDQVVETQYF.

The J gene is TRBJ2-3, the V gene TRBV4-3, with 7 bases matching TRBD2. J gave up 1 base and V 4 bases, and 5 bases lay outside the gene matches. CDR3 length: 15 residues. Germline lookup yields CDR1 LGHNA and CDR2 YSLEER. CDR3 in amino acids: CASSPGGFGTDTQYF. DNA for the CDR3: TGCGCCAGCAGCCCCGGGGGGTTCGGCACAGATACGCAGTATTTT.

The rearrangement links TRBV7-2 to TRBJ2-5; D possibly corresponds to TRBD1 (5 bases). V lost 0 bases to trimming and J lost 5 bases, with 10 bases between them. Germline V gene data show CDR1 as SGHTA and CDR2 as FQGNSA. This CDR3 contains 14 residues. CDR3 sequence: CASSLASGPETQYF. The CDR3 DNA is TGTGCCAGCAGCTTAGCATCAGGGCCCGAGACCCAGTACTTC.